The 32 T cell receptor beta chains below come from one sample, sequenced in a study of human T cells and chemical hapten exposure. A single record per CDR3 protein comes from TCRdb applying MiXCR to the RACE reads. The table has 120,000 or so distinct CDR3 sequences, roughly 13% seen once. Time point in this sample: patch test 1, 2 weeks after DPC sensitization. The treatment is: therapeutic diphenylcyclopropenone sensitization with weekly scalp DPC. The sequences come from whole blood, collected in connection with sensitization to the hapten diphenylcyclopropenone (DPC). These receptors were obtained from a man in his late teens or twenties with alopecia areata. Some clones in this sample may be carry-over from other donors' samples.

The chain links TRBV7-9 to TRBJ1-4; D gene uncertain. V gave up 3 bases and J gave up 7 bases, with 6 bases separating them. This CDR3 comprises 12 residues. The germline V gene encodes CDR1 SEHNR and CDR2 FQNEAQ (reference sequence). The CDR3 protein is CASSFVGEKLFF. DNA for the CDR3: TGTGCCAGCAGCTTTGTCGGTGAAAAACTGTTTTTT.

The chain uses TRBV3-1 and TRBJ2-5; D perhaps matches TRBD1 (7 bases). Germline V gene data show CDR1 as LGHDT and CDR2 as YNNKEL (reference sequence). Trimming removed 1 base at V and 2 bases at J, with 14 bases between. This CDR3 has 16 amino acids. DNA of the CDR3: TGTGCCAGCAGCCAAGTGCGCCAGGGGGGTCAAGAGACCCAGTACTTC. Translation gives CASSQVRQGGQETQYF.

This clonotype was seen only a few times. The rearrangement uses TRBV28 and TRBJ1-1; 10 bases are a match to TRBD1. The CDR3 totals 16 residues. CDR1 is MDHEN and CDR2 is SYDVKM in the germline V gene. After removal of 3 bases from V and 1 base from J, the junction contained 5 bases not matched to a gene. The CDR3, as DNA: TGTGCCAGCAGTTTCGGGACAGGGGCTGGGAACACTGAAGCTTTCTTT. Encoded protein: CASSFGTGAGNTEAFF. The variable domain in full, completed from reference TRBV28 and TRBJ1-1, reads DVKVTQSSRYLVKRTGEKVFLECVQDMDHENMFWYRQDPGLGLRLIYFSYDVKMKEKGDIPEGYSVSREKKERFSLILESASTNQTSMYLCASSFGTGAGNTEAFFGQGTRLTVV.

This clonotype showed up just a few times. V and J are TRBV13 and TRBJ2-1; D call uncertain. V shed 5 bases and J shed 9 bases, with 11 bases lying between them. The CDR3 has 12 amino acids. Germline values: CDR1 PRHDT, CDR2 FYEKMQ (reference sequence). CDR3 protein: CASSRLTIEQFF. Written as DNA, the CDR3 is TGTGCCAGCAGCCGCTTAACGATTGAGCAGTTCTTC.

This clonotype showed up just a few times. V gene TRBV7-6 combines with J gene TRBJ1-1; TRBD1 agrees at 9 bases. V shed 4 bases, J shed 4 bases, and the junction held 4 bases outside the gene matches. The CDR3 covers 14 residues. Germline V gene sequence: CDR1 SGHVS, CDR2 FNYEAQ. CDR3: CASSSQGAGTEAFF. CDR3 bases: TGTGCCAGCAGCTCACAGGGGGCCGGCACTGAAGCTTTCTTT.

V gene TRBV10-3 combines with J gene TRBJ1-1; TRBD1 might be the D (6 bases). In germline, CDR1 is ENHRY, CDR2 SYGVKD. The CDR3 sequence is 13 residues long. The germline V and J ends were trimmed by 10 bases and 0 bases, with 12 bases remaining between them. The CDR3 loop is CATTTGLNTEAFF. As DNA, the CDR3 is TGTGCCACCACTACAGGGCTGAACACTGAAGCTTTCTTT.

This clonotype was counted at least ten times. The V gene is TRBV7-2, the J gene TRBJ2-4; D assignment may be TRBD1 or TRBD2 (5 bases each). The V end was cut by 5 bases, the J end by 1 base, with 12 bases between. The CDR3 covers 15 residues. Per germline, CDR1 SGHTA and CDR2 FQGNSA. CDR3 amino acids: CASSTTGAAKNIQYF. The CDR3 DNA sequence: TGTGCCAGCAGCACCACCGGGGCGGCCAAAAACATTCAGTACTTC.

This clonotype showed up just a few times. This chain joins TRBV7-8 and TRBJ2-2; TRBD1 might be the D (5 bases). Trimming removed 6 bases from V and 5 bases from J, with 10 bases in between. The CDR3 loop spans 13 amino acids. Germline assignment: CDR1 SGHVS and CDR2 FQNEAQ. The CDR3 bases are TGTGCCAGCAGACAGGAACATACCGGGGAGCTGTTTTTT. Translated: CASRQEHTGELFF. Looking up the rest from reference TRBV7-8 and TRBJ2-2 gives the full variable domain: GAGVSQSPRYKVAKRGQDVALRCDPISGHVSLFWYQQALGQGPEFLTYFQNEAQLDKSGLPSDRFFAERPEGSVSTLKIQRTQQEDSAVYLCASRQEHTGELFFGEGSRLTVL.

J is TRBJ1-1 and V is TRBV6-1, with TRBD1 matching 8 bases. V lost 3 bases, J lost 3 bases, and 6 bases stayed unmatched. In germline, CDR1 is MNHNS, CDR2 SASEGT. The CDR3 covers 15 residues. In DNA, the CDR3 is TGTGCCAGCAGTGAGCCGAACAGGGGGGACACTGAAGCTTTCTTT. It encodes CASSEPNRGDTEAFF.

The chain is built from TRBV20-1 and TRBJ2-3; the match to TRBD2 covers 10 bases. This CDR3 has 17 amino acids. Germline loops: CDR1 DFQATT, CDR2 SNEGSKA (reference sequence). The trim removed 2 bases at V and 2 bases at J, leaving 10 bases unmatched. The CDR3 reads CSARRPELAGTTDTQYF. Written as DNA, the CDR3 is TGCAGTGCTAGAAGGCCCGAACTAGCGGGGACCACAGATACGCAGTATTTT.

The chain combines TRBV7-6 with TRBJ2-7, with 7 positions matching TRBD1. The CDR3 length is 14 residues. Germline V gene lookup returns CDR1 SGHVS and CDR2 FNYEAQ. Germline trimming cut 3 bases from V and 3 bases from J; bases unmatched to any gene: 5. The CDR3 DNA follows: TGTGCCAGCAGCTTTGAGGGGGCGGGCTACGAGCAGTACTTC. Encoded protein: CASSFEGAGYEQYF. Full variable domain (outside the CDR3, taken from reference TRBV7-6 and TRBJ2-7): GAGVSQSPRYKVTKRGQDVALRCDPISGHVSLYWYRQALGQGPEFLTYFNYEAQQDKSGLPNDRFSAERPEGSISTLTIQRTEQRDSAMYRCASSFEGAGYEQYFGPGTRLTVT.

The sample holds a few counts of this clonotype. J is TRBJ1-5 and V is TRBV2; D is possibly TRBD1 (5 bases). The germline gives CDR1 SNHLY, CDR2 FYNNEI. The CDR3 is 14 amino acids. V lost 7 bases and J lost 4, with 14 bases in between. DNA for the CDR3: TGTGCCAGCAAGGGACGGCCTCTGAATCAGCCCCAGCATTTT. Its protein product is CASKGRPLNQPQHF.

V and J are TRBV7-2 and TRBJ2-2; the match to TRBD1 covers 7 bases. Looked up from germline, CDR1 is SGHTA and CDR2 is FQGNSA. The V gene end was trimmed by 3 bases and the J gene end by 4 bases; junction bases not matched to a gene: 11. CDR3 length: 17 amino acids. As DNA, the CDR3 is TGTGCCAGCAGCTTCCGGGACAGCATCGACCGCACCGGGGAGCTGTTTTTT. It encodes CASSFRDSIDRTGELFF.

The gene calls are TRBV4-3 and TRBJ2-7, with 11 positions matching TRBD1. This CDR3 region has 16 residues. With 1 base clipped from V and 4 bases from J, the junction kept 6 bases outside the gene matches. Germline CDR1 reads LGHNA; CDR2 reads YSLEER. The CDR3 loop is CASSQAQGTGGYEQYF. The CDR3 DNA is TGCGCCAGCAGCCAAGCGCAAGGGACAGGGGGATACGAGCAGTACTTC.

This sequence joins TRBV11-1 and TRBJ2-3; a weak D match, TRBD1 (5 bases). V lost 2 bases to trimming and J lost 15 bases, with 18 bases between them. CDR3 length: 13 residues. CDR1 SGHAT and CDR2 FQDESV come from the germline V gene (reference sequence). The CDR3 DNA is TGTGCCAGCAGCTTACAGGCCCTTTCGACAGACTATTTT. Translating it yields CASSLQALSTDYF.

V is TRBV7-2 and J is TRBJ2-1, with D unresolved. V was pared by 6 bases and J by 5 bases, with 14 bases between. This CDR3 region has 14 residues. Germline CDR1 reads SGHTA; CDR2 reads FQGNSA. CDR3 residues: CASSSSPLNNEQFF. DNA of the CDR3: TGTGCCAGCAGTTCCTCCCCTCTCAACAATGAGCAGTTCTTC.

The chain joins TRBV4-1 to TRBJ2-7; 8 nucleotides agree with TRBD2. The germline CDR1 and CDR2 sequences are MGHRA and YSYEKL. V was clipped by 1 base and J by 4 bases; unmatched bases: 18. The CDR3 covers 19 residues. CDR3 coding DNA: TGCGCCAGCAGCCAAGGGCAGCGGAGCGGGGGCTCAGGACCTTACGAGCAGTACTTC. Protein product: CASSQGQRSGGSGPYEQYF.

The gene calls are TRBV29-1 and TRBJ2-2; 8 bases align to TRBD1. This CDR3 has 12 amino acids. V dropped 7 bases and J dropped 6; count of bases not matched to a gene: 4. Germline CDR1 SQVTM, CDR2 ANQGSEA. The CDR3 is CSADRGAGELFF. In nucleotides, the CDR3 is TGCAGCGCCGACAGGGGAGCCGGGGAGCTGTTTTTT.

This clonotype turned up a few times. This chain links TRBV7-9 with TRBJ2-3; 8 bases agree with TRBD2. The V gene end was trimmed by 5 bases and the J gene end by 0 bases; junction bases not matched to a gene: 7. Germline CDR1 and CDR2: SEHNR and FQNEAQ (reference sequence). The CDR3 has 16 residues. The CDR3 reads CASSKRGSTSTDTQYF. Written as DNA, the CDR3 is TGTGCCAGCAGCAAGCGGGGGAGTACTAGCACAGATACGCAGTATTTT.

The V call is TRBV7-2, the J call TRBJ1-1; no clear D. Germline V gene lookup returns CDR1 SGHTA and CDR2 FQGNSA. This CDR3 spans 15 amino acids. The ends were cut back, 2 bases at V and 1 base at J, with 11 bases in the middle. CDR3 sequence (DNA): TGTGCCAGCAGCTTAAGCGCAGTTAAGAACACTGAAGCTTTCTTT. Translation gives CASSLSAVKNTEAFF.

In its sample, this clonotype was seen a few times. The rearrangement joins TRBV6-1 to TRBJ1-2, with TRBD1 as a possible D gene (5 bases). This CDR3 region has 13 residues. Germline V gene sequence: CDR1 MNHNS, CDR2 SASEGT. Trimming stripped 2 bases from V and 10 bases from J, with 14 bases between. The CDR3: CASSEYVRGSYTF. CDR3 DNA: TGTGCCAGCAGTGAATACGTTCGGGGGTCCTACACCTTC.

The chain uses TRBV29-1 and TRBJ1-1, with D possibly matching TRBD1 (6 bases). The germline V gene encodes CDR1 SQVTM and CDR2 ANQGSEA. CDR3 length: 9 residues. Trimming removed 6 bases from V and 10 bases from J, with 9 bases in between. The CDR3 reads CSVGRGAFF. The CDR3 DNA reads as TGCAGCGTAGGCAGGGGAGCTTTCTTT.

The chain links TRBV6-2 or TRBV6-3 to TRBJ1-6; D is unresolved. In germline, CDR1 is MNHEY, CDR2 SVGEGT. The CDR3 runs 18 residues. Trimming cost V 5 bases and J 0 bases, with 17 bases left between them. CDR3 sequence reads: CASSHLPGGTSYNSPLHF. CDR3 bases: TGTGCCAGCAGTCACTTACCCGGAGGCACCTCCTATAATTCACCCCTCCACTTT.

This clonotype was counted only a few times. This chain uses TRBV6-5 with TRBJ1-1, with 9 bases aligning to TRBD1. V lost 9 bases to trimming and J lost 1 base; unmatched junction nucleotides: 3. Germline V gene sequence: CDR1 MNHEY, CDR2 SVGAGI. This CDR3 comprises 13 residues. CDR3 sequence (DNA): TGTGCCAGTACAGGGGGCGCGAACACTGAAGCTTTCTTT. Amino acid sequence: CASTGGANTEAFF.

This clonotype was seen only a few times. This sequence joins TRBV28 and TRBJ2-7; D gene ambiguous. V lost 10 bases, J lost 6 bases, and 13 bases lay in between. Germline-derived CDR1 and CDR2 are MDHEN and SYDVKM. The CDR3 is 11 residues long. The DNA of the CDR3 is TGTGCCACCAAGACCGACGGCGAGCAGTACTTC. Translating it yields CATKTDGEQYF.

This sequence joins TRBV12-3 or TRBV12-4 and TRBJ1-4; no clear D. CDR3 length equals 15 residues. The ends were cut back, 3 bases at V and 0 bases at J, with 8 bases in the middle. CDR3 bases: TGTGCCAGCAGTTTTGGTTCCCCAACTAATGAAAAACTGTTTTTT. This codes for CASSFGSPTNEKLFF.

Here the CDR3 DNA reads TGTGCCAGCAGCTTAAGGGAGGGCAGCTATGGCTACACCTTC. Protein sequence: CASSLREGSYGYTF. The rearrangement joins TRBV7-8 to TRBJ1-2; D gene uncertain. V lost 2 bases to trimming and J lost 4 bases, with 11 bases between them. The length of the CDR3 is 14 residues. The germline V gene has CDR1 SGHVS and CDR2 FQNEAQ.

The chain is built from TRBV7-9 and TRBJ2-1; a weak D match, TRBD2 (5 bases). The CDR3 has 13 residues. V shed 5 bases and J shed 5 bases, with 10 bases lying between them. Germline CDR1 SEHNR, CDR2 FQNEAQ (reference sequence). The CDR3 DNA follows: TGTGCCAGCAGCAGAAGGGAGCACAATGAGCAGTTCTTC. The encoded protein is CASSRREHNEQFF.

This clonotype was detected only a few times. V is TRBV20-1 and J is TRBJ1-1, with D uncertain. This CDR3 region has 13 residues. Germline CDR1 is DFQATT and CDR2 is SNEGSKA (reference sequence). V dropped 3 bases and J dropped 1 base, with 9 bases sitting between them. CDR3 region: CSASSMANTEAFF. The CDR3 DNA sequence: TGCAGTGCTAGTTCAATGGCGAACACTGAAGCTTTCTTT.

This clonotype was seen ten or more times. The chain employs TRBV6-6 and TRBJ2-2; D ambiguous. The V gene lost 5 bases and the J gene lost 1 base, with 11 bases spanning the gap. Germline V gene data show CDR1 as MNHNY and CDR2 as SVGAGI (reference sequence). The CDR3 runs 15 residues. The CDR3 here is CASSPRTVNTGELFF. CDR3 bases: TGTGCCAGCAGTCCGCGGACGGTGAACACCGGGGAGCTGTTTTTT.

V is TRBV19 and J is TRBJ1-5; TRBD1 is a possible D gene (5 bases). CDR1 and CDR2 from the germline V gene are LNHDA and SQIVND (reference sequence). The ends were cut back, 3 bases at V and 4 bases at J, with 13 bases in the middle. The CDR3 extends over 15 amino acids. The CDR3 DNA reads TGTGCCAGTAGTATTACCGGGACGTTAAATCAGCCCCAGCATTTT. This gives the protein CASSITGTLNQPQHF.

This clonotype has a handful of counts. V is TRBV7-2 and J is TRBJ1-1, with D unresolved. The germline V and J ends were trimmed by 1 base and 1 base, with 10 bases remaining between them. The CDR3 consists of 15 residues. Germline lookup yields CDR1 SGHTA and CDR2 FQGNSA. The CDR3 sequence is CASSLEIISNTEAFF. CDR3 DNA: TGTGCCAGCAGCTTAGAGATAATCTCGAACACTGAAGCTTTCTTT.